A selection of T cell receptor beta chains follows, all from one sample in a study of OX40 agonist ivuxolimab in advanced cancers. The data were produced by immunoSEQ multiplex PCR, yet TCRdb's version contains in-frame clones alone and is incomplete. The repertoire includes roughly 56,000 clones, more than 75% of them detected once, and about 2.7% sits in the top ten. The material sequenced was CD4+ or CD8+ T cells sorted from blood, taken in a trial of the OX40 agonist ivuxolimab. The origin of the receptors is an adult with an advanced solid tumor such as melanoma, head and neck, liver or kidney cancer. Each CDR3 is given without its conserved first and last residue. The order of the fields is V gene, CDR3 length, D gene, J gene, CDR3 protein. A D gene is named only where the DNA matches it firmly.

v_gene: TRBV2
len: 13
d_gene: -
j_gene: TRBJ1-6
CDR3aa: ASRRASSYNSPLH

v_gene: TRBV6-4
len: 17
d_gene: -
j_gene: TRBJ1-1
CDR3aa: ASSDSGEEAGGGSTEAF

v_gene: TRBV11-3
len: 12
d_gene: -
j_gene: TRBJ2-1
CDR3aa: ASSLVGRGNEQF

v_gene: TRBV15
len: 12
d_gene: TRBD1
j_gene: TRBJ1-6
CDR3aa: ATSSGQGVGPLH

v_gene: TRBV7-8
len: 14
d_gene: -
j_gene: TRBJ1-5
CDR3aa: ASSPPLRFGNQPQH

v_gene: TRBV6-1
len: 15
d_gene: -
j_gene: TRBJ2-2
CDR3aa: ASSEQFGLTNTGELF

v_gene: TRBV4-2
len: 13
d_gene: TRBD2
j_gene: TRBJ2-3
CDR3aa: ASSSPSGGIDTQY

v_gene: TRBV25-1
len: 13
d_gene: TRBD1
j_gene: TRBJ1-2
CDR3aa: ASSDRTGGVDGYT

v_gene: TRBV18
len: 14
d_gene: TRBD2
j_gene: TRBJ2-7
CDR3aa: ASSPRGLAAGYEQY

v_gene: TRBV4-1
len: 11
d_gene: -
j_gene: TRBJ2-5
CDR3aa: ASGPGSQETQY